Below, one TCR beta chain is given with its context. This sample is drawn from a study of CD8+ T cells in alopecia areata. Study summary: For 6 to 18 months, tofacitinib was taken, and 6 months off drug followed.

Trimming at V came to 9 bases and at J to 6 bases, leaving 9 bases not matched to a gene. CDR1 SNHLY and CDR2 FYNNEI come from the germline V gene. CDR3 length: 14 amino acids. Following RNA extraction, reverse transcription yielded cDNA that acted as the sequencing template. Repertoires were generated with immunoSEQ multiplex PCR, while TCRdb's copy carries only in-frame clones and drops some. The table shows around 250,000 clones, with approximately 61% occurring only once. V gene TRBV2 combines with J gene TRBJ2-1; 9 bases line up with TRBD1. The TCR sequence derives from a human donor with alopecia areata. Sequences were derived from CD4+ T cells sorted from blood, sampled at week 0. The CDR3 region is CARTRDRVPNEQFF. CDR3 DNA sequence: TGTGCCAGGACCCGGGACAGGGTTCCCAATGAGCAGTTCTTC. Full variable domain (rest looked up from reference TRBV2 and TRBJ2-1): EPEVTQTPSHQVTQMGQEVILRCVPISNHLYFYWYRQILGQKVEFLVSFYNNEISEKSEIFDDQFSVERPDGSNFTLKIRSTKLEDSAMYFCARTRDRVPNEQFFGPGTRLTVL.